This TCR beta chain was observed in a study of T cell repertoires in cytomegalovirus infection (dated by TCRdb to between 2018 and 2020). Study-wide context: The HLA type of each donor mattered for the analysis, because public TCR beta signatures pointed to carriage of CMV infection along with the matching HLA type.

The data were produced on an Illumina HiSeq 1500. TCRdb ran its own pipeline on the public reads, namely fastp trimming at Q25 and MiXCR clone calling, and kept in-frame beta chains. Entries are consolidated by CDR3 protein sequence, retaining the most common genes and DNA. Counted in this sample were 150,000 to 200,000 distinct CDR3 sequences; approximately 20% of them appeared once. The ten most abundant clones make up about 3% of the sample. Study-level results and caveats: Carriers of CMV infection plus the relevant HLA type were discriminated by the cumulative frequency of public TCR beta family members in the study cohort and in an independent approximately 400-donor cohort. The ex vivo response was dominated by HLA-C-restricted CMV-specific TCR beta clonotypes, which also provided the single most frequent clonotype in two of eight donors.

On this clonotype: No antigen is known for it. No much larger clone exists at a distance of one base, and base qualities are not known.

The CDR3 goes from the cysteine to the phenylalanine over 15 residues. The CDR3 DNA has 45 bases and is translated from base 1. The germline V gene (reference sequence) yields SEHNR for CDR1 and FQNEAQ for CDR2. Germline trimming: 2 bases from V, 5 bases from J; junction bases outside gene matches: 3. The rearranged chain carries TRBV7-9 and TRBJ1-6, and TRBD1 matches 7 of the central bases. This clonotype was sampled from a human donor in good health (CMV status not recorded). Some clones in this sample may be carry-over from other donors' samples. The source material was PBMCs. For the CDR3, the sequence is CASSLTGTDNSPLHF. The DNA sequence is TGTGCCAGCAGCTTAACGGGGACAGATAATTCACCCCTCCACTTT.